This T cell receptor (beta chain) was profiled in a study of shared clonotypes between healthy human individuals. Here immunoSEQ multiplex PCR was the method, and the copy in TCRdb shows in-frame clones only, minus some. The sample lists approximately 320,000 clones; around 67% were seen once. The table lists this clone with a count of one. The CDR3 is made up of 15 amino acids. The V gene's germline CDR1 is SGHAT and CDR2 FQNNGV. Trimming took 7 bases from V and 0 from J; bases not matched to a gene: 8. The clonotype originates from a young man in good health. This sequence joins TRBV11-2 and TRBJ1-1; 7 bases agree with TRBD1. The material sequenced was memory CD4+ T cells sorted from blood. The subset here: CD45RA-negative fraction. CDR3 protein: CASNPGQFVNTEAFF. The CDR3 DNA sequence: TGTGCCAGCAATCCGGGACAGTTTGTGAACACTGAAGCTTTCTTT.